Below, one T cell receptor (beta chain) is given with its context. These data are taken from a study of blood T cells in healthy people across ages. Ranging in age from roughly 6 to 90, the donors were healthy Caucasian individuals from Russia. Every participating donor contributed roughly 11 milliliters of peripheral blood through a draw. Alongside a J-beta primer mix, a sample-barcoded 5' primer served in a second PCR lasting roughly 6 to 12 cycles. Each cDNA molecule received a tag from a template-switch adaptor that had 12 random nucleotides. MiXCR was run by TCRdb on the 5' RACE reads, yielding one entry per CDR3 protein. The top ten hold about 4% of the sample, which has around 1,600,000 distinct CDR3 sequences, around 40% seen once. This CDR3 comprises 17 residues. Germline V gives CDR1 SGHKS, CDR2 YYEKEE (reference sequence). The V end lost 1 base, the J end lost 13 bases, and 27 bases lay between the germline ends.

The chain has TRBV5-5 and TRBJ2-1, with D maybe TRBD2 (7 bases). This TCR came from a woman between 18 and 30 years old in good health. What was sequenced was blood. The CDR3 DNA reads TGTGCCAGCAGCTTGCCCGGGGGGCCAGACATTCAAGAGACCCAGTTCTTC. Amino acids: CASSLPGGPDIQETQFF.